This T cell receptor beta chain was documented in a study of tumor-infiltrating lymphocytes in primary liver carcinoma. Study details: About 3.5 to 7.13 million productive TCRbeta reads were obtained from the samples, with similar numbers across tissue types.

Germline lookup yields CDR1 MNHNS and CDR2 SASEGT. This CDR3 is 18 amino acids long. To note about this clonotype: Its antigen is unknown. The junction and the germline gene differ at one end; a read error may be behind it.

From approximately 530 ng of total RNA, TCR beta-specific cDNA was reverse-transcribed using a constant-region primer. Slightly modified ARM-PCR with three nested multiplex PCR rounds yielded TCR beta libraries. The two initial PCR rounds, roughly 9 cycles each, used TRBV1-TRBV30 forward and C-beta reverse primers. TCRdb ran MiXCR on the multiplex PCR reads and lists one entry per CDR3 protein. The data show approximately 80,000 distinct CDR3 sequences, 69% seen once. Joint extraction of RNA and DNA used about 17-32 mg of bulk tissue that was unsorted. Study observations and caveats: The overlap of tumor-adjacent and tumor-blood pairs was smaller than that of tumor region pairs.

This chain joins TRBV6-1 and TRBJ2-3; 8 bases line up with TRBD2. Sequenced material: tumor-adjacent normal liver tissue. The sequence derives from a middle-aged man with primary liver carcinoma and hepatitis B virus infection. CDR3 DNA sequence: TGTGCCAGCAGTGAAATCGCCCCGCGGGCGGGAGGTTTAGATACGCAGTATTTC. This sequence encodes CASSEIAPRAGGLDTQYF.